This T cell receptor beta chain was identified in a study of shared clonotypes between healthy human individuals. The test was conducted at deep level. Profiled with immunoSEQ multiplex PCR; TCRdb holds only in-frame clones, not every one. The table records hundreds of thousands of clones, just over 75% of them present only once. CDR1 is MNHNS and CDR2 is SASEGT in the germline V gene. The V and J ends lost 7 bases and 4 bases, in that order; junction bases with no gene match: 6. CDR3 length equals 14 residues. J is TRBJ2-1 and V is TRBV6-1; 8 nucleotides line up with TRBD2. The receptor was isolated from a middle-aged woman in good health. Some clones in this sample may be carry-over from other donors' samples. Sequencing was carried out using PBMCs. The CDR3 loop reads CASKPRGGYNEQFF. In DNA form, the CDR3 reads TGTGCCAGCAAACCCCGGGGGGGGTACAATGAGCAGTTCTTC.